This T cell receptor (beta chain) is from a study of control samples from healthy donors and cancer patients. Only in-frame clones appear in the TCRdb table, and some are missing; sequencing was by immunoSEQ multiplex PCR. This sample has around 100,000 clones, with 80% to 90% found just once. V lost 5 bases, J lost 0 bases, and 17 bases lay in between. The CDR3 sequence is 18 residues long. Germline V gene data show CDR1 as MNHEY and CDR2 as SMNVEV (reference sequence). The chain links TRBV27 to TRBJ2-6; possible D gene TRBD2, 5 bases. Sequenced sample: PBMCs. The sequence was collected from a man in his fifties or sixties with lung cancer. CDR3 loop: CASSPSGRRVSGANVLTF. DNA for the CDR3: TGTGCCAGCAGTCCTTCGGGGAGACGGGTCTCTGGGGCCAACGTCCTGACTTTC.